The rows below give T cell receptor beta chains drawn from one sample of a study of blood T cell repertoires in COVID-19. Assay used: immunoSEQ multiplex PCR; TCRdb lists only in-frame clones, some missing. The sample carries roughly 400,000 clones, about 86% recorded once. The sequenced sample was PBMCs or T cells enriched from blood (not recorded which). The receptors here all came from a woman aged 50 to 60 who had recovered from COVID-19. The CDR3 runs from the conserved cysteine through the conserved F or W. The D gene is left open where the match is weak. Clone size is shown for a subset of rows, as once, few, many or a class of expanded clone.

D,size,J,V,length,CDR3,DNA
TRBD2,once,TRBJ2-3,TRBV10-3,15,CAISDGGGGADTQYF,TGTGCCATCAGTGATGGCGGGGGGGGCGCAGATACGCAGTATTTT
.,.,TRBJ1-1,TRBV4-3,15,CASSQDSGGSTEAFF,TGCGCCAGCAGCCAAGATAGCGGGGGTAGCACTGAAGCTTTCTTT
.,.,TRBJ1-5,TRBV27,15,CASSLYLSNNQPQHF,TGTGCCAGCAGTTTATACCTTAGCAACAATCAGCCCCAGCATTTT
.,once,TRBJ2-1,TRBV11-3,13,CASSPGATDEQFF,TGTGCCAGCAGCCCCGGAGCGACGGATGAGCAGTTCTTC
.,.,TRBJ1-5,TRBV13,15,CASSLGSGLNQPQHF,TGTGCCAGCAGCTTAGGGTCGGGTTTGAATCAGCCCCAGCATTTT
.,.,TRBJ1-6,TRBV7-2,14,CASSRGSYNSPLHF,TGTGCCAGCAGCCGGGGCTCCTATAATTCACCCCTCCACTTT
TRBD2,.,TRBJ2-5,TRBV5-4,12,CASGTSGETQYF,TGTGCCAGTGGGACTAGCGGGGAGACCCAGTACTTC
.,.,TRBJ2-1,TRBV9,14,CASSSWQGYNEQFF,TGTGCCAGCAGCTCATGGCAGGGCTACAATGAGCAGTTCTTC
.,.,TRBJ1-5,TRBV4-1,17,CASSQGFAGLFNQPQHF,TGCGCCAGCAGCCAAGGATTTGCGGGGCTATTCAACCAGCCCCAGCATTTT
.,.,TRBJ2-7,TRBV19,14,CASSDGTNSYEQYF,TGTGCCAGTAGTGACGGGACAAATTCCTACGAGCAGTACTTC
.,.,TRBJ1-2,TRBV18,15,CASSPSRGFGYGYTF,TGTGCCAGCTCACCATCCCGGGGATTTGGCTATGGCTACACCTTC
.,.,TRBJ2-2,TRBV6-1,12,CASSDPAGELFF,TGTGCCAGCAGTGACCCGGCCGGGGAGCTGTTTTTT
TRBD1,.,TRBJ2-7,TRBV5-1,13,CASSPQGAYEQYF,TGCGCCAGCAGCCCGCAGGGGGCTTACGAGCAGTACTTC
TRBD1,once,TRBJ1-2,TRBV7-2,14,CASNPTGGYYGYTF,TGTGCCAGCAACCCAACAGGGGGATACTATGGCTACACCTTC
TRBD1,.,TRBJ1-2,TRBV2,13,CASRTDRGDGYTF,TGTGCCAGCAGGACCGACAGGGGAGATGGCTACACCTTC
TRBD1,.,TRBJ1-5,TRBV19,15,CASDLGQGYNQPQHF,TGTGCCAGTGACCTCGGACAGGGTTACAATCAGCCCCAGCATTTT
.,.,TRBJ2-2,TRBV2,12,CASSEDRPELFF,TGTGCCAGCAGTGAAGATCGTCCGGAGCTGTTTTTT
.,once,TRBJ1-1,TRBV27,17,CASSLRLLQGRVTEAFF,TGTGCCAGCAGTTTACGCCTCCTACAGGGTAGAGTGACTGAAGCTTTCTTT
TRBD2,.,TRBJ2-2,TRBV19,17,CASSARMWGLYTGELFF,TGTGCCAGTAGTGCCCGGATGTGGGGACTATACACCGGGGAGCTGTTTTTT
TRBD1,.,TRBJ2-5,TRBV5-1,13,CASRGQGHETQYF,TGCGCCAGTCGAGGACAGGGGCACGAGACCCAGTACTTC
.,.,TRBJ1-3,TRBV9,16,CASSVEGAISGNTIYF,TGTGCCAGCAGCGTCGAAGGAGCCATCTCTGGAAACACCATATATTTT
.,.,TRBJ1-1,TRBV6-5,14,CASSYSQENTEAFF,TGTGCCAGCAGTTACTCGCAGGAGAACACTGAAGCTTTCTTT
.,.,TRBJ2-3,TRBV4-1,15,CASSQEAPRTDTQYF,TGCGCCAGCAGCCAAGAAGCGCCGCGCACAGATACGCAGTATTTT
.,few,TRBJ1-2,TRBV18,13,CASTNGQNYGYTF,TGTGCCAGCACGAACGGACAGAACTATGGCTACACCTTC
.,.,TRBJ1-4,TRBV28,14,CASKDSGRREKLFF,TGTGCCAGCAAAGATTCAGGGCGAAGGGAAAAACTGTTTTTT
.,.,TRBJ1-4,TRBV9,14,CASRGGQPNEKLFF,TGTGCCAGCAGGGGTGGACAGCCTAATGAAAAACTGTTTTTT
.,.,TRBJ2-4,TRBV2,15,CASRGLGIAKNIQYF,TGTGCCAGCCGCGGACTCGGAATAGCCAAAAACATTCAGTACTTC
TRBD2,.,TRBJ2-5,TRBV5-4,13,CASRNPREATQYF,TGTGCCAGCAGAAACCCACGGGAGGCGACCCAGTACTTC
TRBD1,once,TRBJ1-4,TRBV5-1,15,CASSWGTVAREKLFF,TGCGCCAGCAGCTGGGGGACAGTCGCCCGAGAAAAACTGTTTTTT
TRBD1,.,TRBJ2-7,TRBV28,17,CASSTYSGTGDSYEQYF,TGTGCCAGCAGTACTTATTCCGGGACAGGGGATTCCTACGAGCAGTACTTC
.,.,TRBJ2-7,TRBV4-1,13,CASSQALTYEQYF,TGCGCCAGCAGCCAAGCACTAACCTACGAGCAGTACTTC
.,.,TRBJ1-2,TRBV4-3,15,CASSQEPAGNYGYTF,TGCGCCAGCAGCCAAGAGCCGGCCGGGAACTATGGCTACACCTTC
TRBD1,.,TRBJ2-1,TRBV6-5,13,CASRTDRRTEQFF,TGTGCCAGCAGAACGGACAGGCGCACTGAGCAGTTCTTC
TRBD1,.,TRBJ1-6,TRBV19,15,CASSIGGTGNSPLHF,TGTGCCAGTAGTATAGGTGGGACAGGAAATTCACCCCTCCACTTT
.,.,TRBJ2-1,TRBV30,14,CAWSGQGSYNEQFF,TGTGCCTGGAGTGGGCAGGGCTCGTACAATGAGCAGTTCTTC
.,.,TRBJ1-2,TRBV19,14,CASSISPGNYGYTF,TGTGCCAGTAGTATATCCCCGGGTAACTATGGCTACACCTTC
.,.,TRBJ2-3,TRBV18,16,CASSPPIRTGTDTQYF,TGTGCCAGCTCACCACCTATTAGGACTGGCACAGATACGCAGTATTTT
.,.,TRBJ1-2,TRBV14,12,CASSHGAYGYTF,TGTGCCAGCAGCCACGGAGCCTATGGCTACACCTTC
.,.,TRBJ1-5,TRBV7-2,15,CASSLGWDFNQPQHF,TGTGCCAGCAGCTTAGGTTGGGACTTTAATCAGCCCCAGCATTTT
.,.,TRBJ1-5,TRBV19,12,CASGPAAQPQHF,TGTGCCAGTGGCCCAGCGGCCCAGCCCCAGCATTTT
.,.,TRBJ1-6,TRBV28,13,CASSQDRGSPLHF,TGTGCCAGCAGCCAGGACAGAGGATCACCCCTCCACTTT
.,.,TRBJ1-2,TRBV7-2,16,CASSTRQTLINYGYTF,TGTGCCAGCAGCACGAGACAGACTTTAATTAACTATGGCTACACCTTC
TRBD1,.,TRBJ1-1,TRBV2,16,CASRQGTGPQNTEAFF,TGTGCCAGCAGGCAAGGGACAGGGCCGCAGAACACTGAAGCTTTCTTT
.,.,TRBJ2-2,TRBV7-9,16,CASSLSTGANTGELFF,TGTGCCAGCAGTTTAAGTACAGGAGCCAACACCGGGGAGCTGTTTTTT
.,.,TRBJ2-1,TRBV9,14,CASSVRLSGDEQFF,TGTGCCAGCAGCGTAAGGCTGTCGGGGGATGAGCAGTTCTTC
TRBD2,.,TRBJ2-2,TRBV9,15,CASNLGGGSTGELFF,TGTGCCAGCAACCTGGGCGGGGGGAGCACCGGGGAGCTGTTTTTT
TRBD1,.,TRBJ2-7,TRBV29-1,16,CSAEVTGTGTTYEQYF,TGCAGCGCAGAAGTAACCGGGACAGGGACGACCTACGAGCAGTACTTC